A selection of T cell receptor beta chains follows, all from one sample in a study of OX40 agonist ivuxolimab in advanced cancers. Assay used: immunoSEQ multiplex PCR; TCRdb lists only in-frame clones, some missing. Of 65,000 to 100,000 clones detected, 90% appear once; the ten largest clones hold under 0.35%. Here the sequenced sample was CD4+ or CD8+ T cells sorted from blood, taken in a trial of the OX40 agonist ivuxolimab. The receptors derive from an adult with an advanced solid tumor such as melanoma, head and neck, liver or kidney cancer. Both conserved end residues are part of each CDR3. Fields, in order: V gene, clone size, CDR3 length, J gene, D gene, CDR3 DNA, CDR3 protein. D genes are given only for firm matches. The size entry is marked missing in some rows and otherwise reads once, few, many or a size class.

V: TRBV9; size: .; length: 17; J: TRBJ1-1; D: .; DNA: TGTGCCAGCAGCGTAGTTTTGGCAGGGGCCGCGAACACTGAAGCTTTCTTT; CDR3: CASSVVLAGAANTEAFF
V: TRBV6-1; size: .; length: 15; J: TRBJ2-1; D: TRBD2; DNA: TGTGCCAACTCTCAGCGGGGGGGCATCTACAATGAGCAGTTCTTC; CDR3: CANSQRGGIYNEQFF
V: TRBV7-7; size: .; length: 18; J: TRBJ2-7; D: TRBD1; DNA: TGTGCTAGCAGCTTCTATGACAGGGGGCGATTTCGGGGCTACGAGCAGTACTTC; CDR3: CASSFYDRGRFRGYEQYF
V: TRBV2; size: few; length: 14; J: TRBJ1-1; D: TRBD1; DNA: TGTGCCAGCAGGCCCCAACAGGGGGCTACTGAAGCTTTCTTT; CDR3: CASRPQQGATEAFF
V: TRBV6-6; size: .; length: 16; J: TRBJ1-6; D: TRBD1; DNA: TGTGCCAGCAGTTACGACAGGGGGTCCTATAATTCACCCCTCCACTTT; CDR3: CASSYDRGSYNSPLHF
V: TRBV2; size: once; length: 16; J: TRBJ2-3; D: TRBD1; DNA: TGTGCCAGCAGCAAACGGAGGACAGGGGTGAAAGATACGCAGTATTTT; CDR3: CASSKRRTGVKDTQYF
V: TRBV6-5; size: few; length: 15; J: TRBJ1-5; D: .; DNA: TGTGCCAGCAGTACTGGGGACATAGGTTTTCAGCCCCAGCATTTT; CDR3: CASSTGDIGFQPQHF
V: TRBV7-9; size: .; length: 14; J: TRBJ2-1; D: .; DNA: TGTGCCAGCAGCTTAAGGGATAAGTACAATGAGCAGTTCTTC; CDR3: CASSLRDKYNEQFF
V: TRBV5-1; size: .; length: 14; J: TRBJ1-1; D: .; DNA: TGCGCCAGCAGCCTGGACGGGGGGGACACTGAAGCTTTCTTT; CDR3: CASSLDGGDTEAFF
V: TRBV4-1; size: .; length: 13; J: TRBJ2-3; D: .; DNA: TGCGCCAGCAGCCAAGGCTCACTCAATACGCAGTATTTT; CDR3: CASSQGSLNTQYF
V: TRBV7-2; size: .; length: 15; J: TRBJ2-3; D: TRBD2; DNA: TGTGCCAGCAGCCTAATGAGCGGGGTTACAGATACGCAGTATTTT; CDR3: CASSLMSGVTDTQYF
V: TRBV7-9; size: .; length: 16; J: TRBJ2-3; D: .; DNA: TGTGCCAGCACCCTCCGGGGGGCCGCCGACGGAGATACGCAGTATTTT; CDR3: CASTLRGAADGDTQYF
V: TRBV28; size: .; length: 18; J: TRBJ1-5; D: TRBD1; DNA: TGTGCCAGCAGTTTTAGCCGTCGGACAGGGGTTAGCAATCAGCCCCAGCATTTT; CDR3: CASSFSRRTGVSNQPQHF
V: TRBV7-2; size: .; length: 15; J: TRBJ1-5; D: .; DNA: TGTGCCAGCAGCTTAGGGGGGTATAGCAATCAGCCCCAGCATTTT; CDR3: CASSLGGYSNQPQHF
V: TRBV30; size: .; length: 14; J: TRBJ2-5; D: .; DNA: TGTGCCTGGAGTGTATCTGCACTCACCGAGACCCAGTACTTC; CDR3: CAWSVSALTETQYF
V: TRBV7-2; size: .; length: 11; J: TRBJ2-2; D: .; DNA: TGTGCCAGCAGCTTATCCGGGGAGCTGTTTTTT; CDR3: CASSLSGELFF
V: TRBV4-2; size: .; length: 18; J: TRBJ1-1; D: .; DNA: TGTGCCAGCAGCCGCGCAATACCAGGTTTGGATTTGGGGACTGAAGCTTTCTTT; CDR3: CASSRAIPGLDLGTEAFF
V: TRBV6-5; size: few; length: 14; J: TRBJ1-2; D: TRBD1; DNA: TGTGCCAGCAGGTCCACAGGGGGCCCCTATGGCTACACCTTC; CDR3: CASRSTGGPYGYTF
V: TRBV6-1; size: .; length: 15; J: TRBJ1-4; D: TRBD1; DNA: TGTGCCAGCAGTGTCACCGCAGGGGGCGACGAAAAACTGTTTTTT; CDR3: CASSVTAGGDEKLFF
V: TRBV14; size: .; length: 14; J: TRBJ1-6; D: TRBD1; DNA: TGTGCCAGCAGCCCCGGACAGGGGGTTTCACCCCCCCACTTT; CDR3: CASSPGQGVSPPHF
V: TRBV19; size: .; length: 16; J: TRBJ1-2; D: .; DNA: TGTGCCAGTAGTAGGGAACTTGTGGACAGAATTGGAGGCTACACCTTC; CDR3: CASSRELVDRIGGYTF
V: TRBV7-2; size: .; length: 12; J: TRBJ1-2; D: .; DNA: TGTGCCAGCAGCTTCCGGACCGGTGGCTACACCTTC; CDR3: CASSFRTGGYTF
V: TRBV6-5; size: .; length: 15; J: TRBJ2-5; D: .; DNA: TGTGCCAGCAGTTACCGAGGGACGGTCAGTGAGACCCAGTACTTC; CDR3: CASSYRGTVSETQYF
V: TRBV9; size: .; length: 14; J: TRBJ1-3; D: .; DNA: TGTGCCAGCAGCGTAGATGCGGAAACAAACACCATATATTTT; CDR3: CASSVDAETNTIYF
V: TRBV6-6; size: .; length: 11; J: TRBJ1-1; D: .; DNA: TGTGCCAGCAGTTACTCGACCGAAGCTTTCTTT; CDR3: CASSYSTEAFF
V: TRBV28; size: .; length: 14; J: TRBJ1-2; D: .; DNA: TGTGCCAGCAGTCCAATTCAGGGTGGTTATGGCTACACCTTC; CDR3: CASSPIQGGYGYTF
V: TRBV5-1; size: .; length: 15; J: TRBJ2-3; D: .; DNA: TGCGCCAGCAGCCCTGTTCCGGGGGCGTCAGATACGCAGTATTTT; CDR3: CASSPVPGASDTQYF
V: TRBV5-1; size: .; length: 13; J: TRBJ2-3; D: .; DNA: TGCGCCAGCAGCTGGACTAGCACAGATACGCAGTATTTT; CDR3: CASSWTSTDTQYF
V: TRBV19; size: .; length: 12; J: TRBJ2-3; D: TRBD2; DNA: TGTGCCACGCGTCGGGGGGCAGATACGCAGTATTTT; CDR3: CATRRGADTQYF
V: TRBV7-8; size: .; length: 15; J: TRBJ2-1; D: TRBD2; DNA: TGTGCCAGCAGCTTTACTAGCGGGACCTACAATGAGCAGTTCTTC; CDR3: CASSFTSGTYNEQFF
V: TRBV7-9; size: .; length: 17; J: TRBJ2-1; D: TRBD2; DNA: TGTGCCAGCAGCTTAGGTCTAGCGGGGACTAATTACAATGAGCAGTTCTTC; CDR3: CASSLGLAGTNYNEQFF
V: TRBV5-1; size: .; length: 15; J: TRBJ2-5; D: .; DNA: TGCGCCAGCAGCTTGGCCTTACAGGGTGGCGAGACCCAGTACTTC; CDR3: CASSLALQGGETQYF
V: TRBV28; size: .; length: 16; J: TRBJ2-1; D: TRBD1; DNA: TGTGCCAGCAGTTTAGGGGACAGGAGCTCCTACAATGAGCAGTTCTTC; CDR3: CASSLGDRSSYNEQFF
V: TRBV7-9; size: .; length: 16; J: TRBJ2-5; D: TRBD1; DNA: TGTGCCAGCAGCCCGTCCTGGACAGGGGGCGAAGAGACCCAGTACTTC; CDR3: CASSPSWTGGEETQYF
V: TRBV5-6; size: .; length: 13; J: TRBJ2-3; D: TRBD2; DNA: TGTGCCAGCAGCCCCGGACTAGCAGATACGCAGTATTTT; CDR3: CASSPGLADTQYF
V: TRBV6-1; size: .; length: 13; J: TRBJ2-3; D: .; DNA: TGTGCCAGCAGTTCATGGACAGCAGATACGCAGTATTTT; CDR3: CASSSWTADTQYF
V: TRBV5-8; size: .; length: 14; J: TRBJ1-4; D: .; DNA: TGTGCCAGCAGCCTCAGTCCCACCGAAGAAAAACTGTTTTTT; CDR3: CASSLSPTEEKLFF
V: TRBV5-5; size: .; length: 12; J: TRBJ1-1; D: .; DNA: TGTGCCAGCAGCTTGGTGGGTTTTGGGGCTTTCTTT; CDR3: CASSLVGFGAFF
V: TRBV10-3; size: .; length: 15; J: TRBJ2-7; D: .; DNA: TGTGCCATCAGTGAGGAGGACGGAGGCCAAGGCGAGCAGTACTTC; CDR3: CAISEEDGGQGEQYF
V: TRBV6-1; size: medium-sized; length: 15; J: TRBJ1-5; D: .; DNA: TGTGCCAGCAGTCCCCTCGGTCCAACTAATCAGCCCCAGCATTTT; CDR3: CASSPLGPTNQPQHF
V: TRBV7-8; size: .; length: 16; J: TRBJ2-1; D: TRBD1; DNA: TGTGCCAGCAGCTTACGGGCACAGGGGGGCAACAATGAGCAGTTCTTC; CDR3: CASSLRAQGGNNEQFF
V: TRBV27; size: .; length: 16; J: TRBJ1-2; D: .; DNA: TGTGCCAGCAGTTTATCTTTGTGGGCAGGGAGAGAAGGCTACACCTTC; CDR3: CASSLSLWAGREGYTF
V: TRBV11-2; size: .; length: 13; J: TRBJ2-7; D: .; DNA: TGTGCCAGCAGCCCACCATTCGCCGGGCCCCAGTACTTC; CDR3: CASSPPFAGPQYF
V: TRBV6-6; size: .; length: 12; J: TRBJ2-2; D: .; DNA: TGTGCCAGCAGTTACCGAGGCGGGGAGCTGTTTTTT; CDR3: CASSYRGGELFF
V: TRBV29-1; size: .; length: 12; J: TRBJ2-3; D: .; DNA: TGCAGCGTTGAGGCTTCATCAGATACGCAGTATTTT; CDR3: CSVEASSDTQYF
V: TRBV28; size: .; length: 13; J: TRBJ1-2; D: .; DNA: TGTGCCAGCAGTTTAGTAGGGTCTTGGGGCTACACCTTC; CDR3: CASSLVGSWGYTF
V: TRBV29-1; size: .; length: 15; J: TRBJ2-1; D: TRBD2; DNA: TGCAGCGTCTTGGGTCTAGCGGGGCGATACGATGAGCAGTTCTTC; CDR3: CSVLGLAGRYDEQFF
V: TRBV19; size: .; length: 15; J: TRBJ2-7; D: TRBD1; DNA: TGTGCCAGTAGTACCATTTACGGACAGGGCCTCGAGCAGTACTTC; CDR3: CASSTIYGQGLEQYF
V: TRBV6-1; size: .; length: 15; J: TRBJ2-7; D: TRBD1; DNA: TGTGCCAGCAGTGAAGTTGGGGACAGCTTCTACGAGCAGTACTTC; CDR3: CASSEVGDSFYEQYF
V: TRBV7-8; size: .; length: 15; J: TRBJ1-2; D: TRBD1; DNA: TGTGCCAGCAGCCCTCCGGACAGGTCGGGCTATGGCTACACCTTC; CDR3: CASSPPDRSGYGYTF
V: TRBV6-5; size: .; length: 14; J: TRBJ1-1; D: .; DNA: TGTGCCAGCAGTTACTCGGCGGTGGGCACTGAAGCTTTCTTT; CDR3: CASSYSAVGTEAFF
V: TRBV28; size: .; length: 17; J: TRBJ1-6; D: .; DNA: TGTGCCAGCAAAACAGGGTCTGGAAGCTCCTATAATTCACCCCTCCACTTT; CDR3: CASKTGSGSSYNSPLHF
V: TRBV18; size: .; length: 13; J: TRBJ1-2; D: .; DNA: TGTGCCAGCTCACCACGGGCAGATATTGGCTACACCTTC; CDR3: CASSPRADIGYTF